Shown below are 18 T cell receptor beta chains from a single sample sequenced in a study of cytomegalovirus exposure and HLA in healthy donors. The PCR made use of 60 Vbeta and 13 Jbeta primers. Produced via immunoSEQ multiplex PCR; TCRdb's table is partial and in-frame only. The table includes about 100,000 clones, more than 65% detected once. The sequencing sample was made of PBMCs. These receptor sequences come from a woman aged 18-30 years in good health and CMV-seropositive.

The rearrangement uses TRBV9 and TRBJ1-1; D uncertain. Germline assignment: CDR1 SGDLS and CDR2 YYNGEE. The CDR3 spans 17 residues. The V end was cut by 0 bases, the J end by 1 base, with 16 bases between. CDR3 amino acids: CASSVGGSGNTNTEAFF. The CDR3 DNA reads as TGTGCCAGCAGCGTAGGGGGTAGCGGCAATACGAACACTGAAGCTTTCTTT.

The chain uses TRBV29-1 and TRBJ2-1; tentative D call: TRBD1 (5 bases). This CDR3 has 11 residues. Trimming cost V 7 bases and J 5 bases, with 9 bases left between them. The germline V gene has CDR1 SQVTM and CDR2 ANQGSEA. The CDR3 region has the DNA TGCAGCGCGACAGTGAACAATGAGCAGTTCTTC. Protein product: CSATVNNEQFF.

The chain employs TRBV6-1 and TRBJ2-7; perhaps TRBD1 as D (5 bases). Germline assignment: CDR1 MNHNS and CDR2 SASEGT. The CDR3 sequence is 14 residues long. CDR3 in amino acids: CATDGANLRYEQYF. CDR3 nucleotide sequence: TGTGCGACAGATGGGGCTAATCTTCGCTACGAGCAGTACTTC.

The chain combines TRBV7-3 with TRBJ2-3, with D possibly being TRBD2 (6 bases). Germline loops: CDR1 SGHTA, CDR2 FQGTGA. V lost 0 bases and J lost 5, with 30 bases in between. The length of the CDR3 is 21 residues. This CDR3 reads CASSLTSGQGLQTGRGDTQYF. In DNA form, the CDR3 reads TGTGCCAGCAGCTTAACTTCGGGGCAGGGACTCCAGACGGGGCGGGGAGATACGCAGTATTTT. Full variable domain (rest looked up from reference TRBV7-3 and TRBJ2-3): GAGVSQTPSNKVTEKGKYVELRCDPISGHTALYWYRQSLGQGPEFLIYFQGTGAADDSGLPNDRFFAVRPEGSVSTLKIQRTERGDSAVYLCASSLTSGQGLQTGRGDTQYFGPGTRLTVL.

The rearrangement joins TRBV30 to TRBJ2-7, with 9 nucleotides matching TRBD1. With V trimmed by 3 bases and J by 6 bases, 6 bases remained unmatched. Germline CDR1 reads GTSNPN; CDR2 reads SVGIG (reference sequence). The CDR3 extends over 13 amino acids. The CDR3 is CAWRGTGLPEQYF. The CDR3 DNA follows: TGTGCCTGGAGGGGGACAGGGCTGCCCGAGCAGTACTTC.

The count of this clone is one. J is TRBJ2-1 and V is TRBV27; 9 bases align to TRBD1. The CDR3 length is 15 residues. V dropped 3 bases and J dropped 9; count of bases not matched to a gene: 9. From germline, CDR1 is MNHEY and CDR2 SMNVEV (reference sequence). CDR3 residues: CASSFPGQGLLEQFF. The CDR3 DNA is TGTGCCAGCAGTTTTCCGGGACAGGGCCTCCTTGAGCAGTTCTTC.

This sequence joins TRBV28 and TRBJ2-1; D is perhaps TRBD1 (7 bases). V lost 5 bases to trimming and J lost 6 bases, with 17 bases between them. This CDR3 spans 15 amino acids. Per the germline V gene, CDR1 is MDHEN and CDR2 is SYDVKM. The CDR3 here is CASSRRGTVGNEQFF. The CDR3 coding sequence is TGTGCCAGCAGTCGCCGGGGGACAGTGGGCAATGAGCAGTTCTTC.

V is TRBV28 and J is TRBJ2-7, with 10 bases identical to TRBD2. There are 14 residues in the CDR3. Looked up from germline, CDR1 is MDHEN and CDR2 is SYDVKM. The V and J ends lost 6 bases and 3 bases, in that order; junction bases with no gene match: 5. The DNA of the CDR3 is TGTGCCAGCAGCAGGACTAGCGGATTCTACGAGCAGTACTTC. This sequence encodes CASSRTSGFYEQYF.

V usage is TRBV6-1 and J usage is TRBJ2-1; unclear D gene. V dropped 1 base and J dropped 1 base, with 8 bases sitting between them. Germline V lookup: CDR1 MNHNS, CDR2 SASEGT. The CDR3 is made up of 15 amino acids. The CDR3 DNA follows: TGTGCCAGCAGTGAAGAGCTAGGATCCTACAATGAGCAGTTCTTC. The encoded protein is CASSEELGSYNEQFF.

The gene calls are TRBV5-4 and TRBJ2-1; 8 bases agree with TRBD2. This CDR3 spans 15 amino acids. Germline V CDR1 and CDR2: SGHNT, YYREEE (reference sequence). The V and J ends lost 4 bases and 4 bases, in that order; junction bases with no gene match: 7. The CDR3 here is CASSGGLAQYNEQFF. The CDR3 DNA reads as TGTGCCAGCAGCGGAGGACTAGCCCAATACAATGAGCAGTTCTTC. The entire variable domain, with the rest obtained from reference TRBV5-4 and TRBJ2-1, is as follows: ETGVTQSPTHLIKTRGQQVTLRCSSQSGHNTVSWYQQALGQGPQFIFQYYREEENGRGNFPPRFSGLQFPNYSSELNVNALELDDSALYLCASSGGLAQYNEQFFGPGTRLTVL.

In its sample, this clone was seen a few times. Given a far larger clone just one base away, this is likely a sequencing read error. Here the CDR3 DNA reads TGCGCCAGCAGTGAGTCGATCGGAGGGAGGGAGCAGTACTTC. Translation: CASSESIGGREQYF. The chain carries TRBV10-1 and TRBJ2-7; TRBD2 might be the D (6 bases). CDR3 length: 14 amino acids. CDR1 WNHNN and CDR2 SYGVQD come from the germline V gene (reference sequence). Trimming pared 0 bases from V and 7 bases from J, leaving 13 bases between.

This clone showed up just a few times. Other DNA sequences in this sample translate to the same CDR3. The chain employs TRBV27 and TRBJ2-1; 10 nucleotides match TRBD2. Germline CDR1 reads MNHEY; CDR2 reads SMNVEV (reference sequence). This CDR3 has 15 residues. Trimming removed 2 bases from V and 4 bases from J; junction bases left unmatched: 2. CDR3 in DNA: TGTGCCAGCAGTTTAAGGACTAGCGGATACAATGAGCAGTTCTTC. It yields the protein CASSLRTSGYNEQFF.

This chain connects TRBV9 to TRBJ1-6; TRBD1 agrees at 7 bases. The CDR3 runs to 15 residues. CDR1 is SGDLS, CDR2 YYNGEE, per germline. Trimming removed 1 base from V and 7 bases from J; junction bases left unmatched: 5. The CDR3 DNA follows: TGTGCCAGCAGCGTAAGGGAACAGGGGAATTCACCCCTCCACTTT. Encoded protein: CASSVREQGNSPLHF.

The V call is TRBV29-1, the J call TRBJ2-3, with D possibly matching TRBD2 (6 bases). Germline V gene data show CDR1 as SQVTM and CDR2 as ANQGSEA. V lost 2 bases, J lost 0 bases, and 9 bases lay in between. The CDR3 spans 14 residues. For the CDR3, the DNA is TGCAGCGTTGAATGGGGGGAAAGCACAGATACGCAGTATTTT. It encodes CSVEWGESTDTQYF.

The rearrangement uses TRBV6-6 and TRBJ1-5; a possible D gene is TRBD1 (6 bases). The length of the CDR3 is 14 residues. Germline assignment: CDR1 MNHNY and CDR2 SVGAGI (reference sequence). The germline V and J ends were trimmed by 7 bases and 5 bases, with 15 bases remaining between them. CDR3 coding DNA: TGTGCCAGCACCGACGGAGGGGGGGATCAGCCCCAGCATTTT. It specifies CASTDGGGDQPQHF.

This clone showed up just a few times. The chain combines TRBV5-6 with TRBJ1-2; the D gene is possibly TRBD1 (6 bases). Per germline, CDR1 SGHDT and CDR2 YYEEEE. The CDR3 loop spans 14 amino acids. V dropped 0 bases and J dropped 5 bases, with 11 bases sitting between them. In nucleotides, the CDR3 is TGTGCCAGCAGCTTGGCGGGAGGACAGTATGGCTACACCTTC. Residues: CASSLAGGQYGYTF.

A few counts support this clone. The chain couples TRBV29-1 to TRBJ1-1; D is ambiguous. CDR3 length: 14 residues. Germline CDR1 is SQVTM and CDR2 is ANQGSEA. Deletions cut 0 bases from V and 0 bases from J, with 8 bases between. The CDR3 protein is CSVEDRRMNTEAFF. CDR3 DNA: TGCAGCGTTGAAGACAGGCGCATGAACACTGAAGCTTTCTTT.

Note on this clone: Other nucleotide sequences from this sample produce the same CDR3. V and J are TRBV28 and TRBJ1-2; D remains unclear. This CDR3 is 12 amino acids long. Germline V gene data show CDR1 as MDHEN and CDR2 as SYDVKM. Trimming cost V 2 bases and J 4 bases, with 5 bases left between them. The CDR3 bases are TGTGCCAGCAGTTTAGGCGGCTATGGCTACACCTTC. This sequence encodes CASSLGGYGYTF.